One sample yielded the 4 T cell receptor beta chains listed below, sequenced in a study of identical twins. TCRdb redid the calling of the 5' RACE reads with MiXCR, one entry per CDR3 protein. The table includes 350,000 to 450,000 distinct CDR3 sequences, roughly 18% detected once. Sequencing was performed on naive T cells sorted from blood. These receptors all come from a man aged 45-60 years in good health.

This clonotype was detected many times. The chain carries TRBV20-1 and TRBJ2-7; the D is unclear. V lost 3 bases to trimming and J lost 4 bases, with 13 bases between them. This CDR3 is 13 amino acids long. CDR1 and CDR2 (germline): DFQATT, SNEGSKA (reference sequence). The chain's CDR3 is CSASPFPSYEQYF. The CDR3 region has the DNA TGCAGTGCTAGCCCCTTTCCTTCATACGAGCAGTACTTC.

This clonotype occurred many times. The chain links TRBV4-2 to TRBJ2-1; D uncertain. There are 14 residues in the CDR3. Germline CDR1 reads LGHNA; CDR2 reads YNFKEQ. The germline V and J ends were trimmed by 0 bases and 5 bases, with 8 bases remaining between them. The CDR3 coding sequence is TGTGCCAGCAGCCAAGAATACGGAAACAATGAGCAGTTCTTC. This translates into CASSQEYGNNEQFF.

This clonotype was detected ten times or more. The chain uses TRBV6-2 or TRBV6-3 and TRBJ2-2, with 13 positions matching TRBD2. This CDR3 has 19 amino acids. Trimming took 2 bases from V and 0 from J; bases not matched to a gene: 6. Germline V gene lookup returns CDR1 MNHEY and CDR2 SVGEGT. CDR3 region: CASSYRRLAGGPNTGELFF. The CDR3 DNA reads TGTGCCAGCAGTTACCGCAGACTAGCGGGGGGACCGAACACCGGGGAGCTGTTTTTT.

This clonotype was seen a few times. The chain has TRBV7-9 and TRBJ1-1; D is unclear. Trimming took 5 bases from V and 5 from J, leaving 12 bases between them. CDR1 and CDR2 from the germline V gene are SEHNR and FQNEAQ (reference sequence). This CDR3 contains 13 residues. CDR3 nucleotides: TGTGCCAGCAGCCGCTCAACGGTAACTGAAGCTTTCTTT. Translating gives CASSRSTVTEAFF. Drawing the rest from reference TRBV7-9 and TRBJ1-1, the complete variable domain is DTGVSQNPRHKITKRGQNVTFRCDPISEHNRLYWYRQTLGQGPEFLTYFQNEAQLEKSRLLSDRFSAERPKGSFSTLEIQRTEQGDSAMYLCASSRSTVTEAFFGQGTRLTVV.